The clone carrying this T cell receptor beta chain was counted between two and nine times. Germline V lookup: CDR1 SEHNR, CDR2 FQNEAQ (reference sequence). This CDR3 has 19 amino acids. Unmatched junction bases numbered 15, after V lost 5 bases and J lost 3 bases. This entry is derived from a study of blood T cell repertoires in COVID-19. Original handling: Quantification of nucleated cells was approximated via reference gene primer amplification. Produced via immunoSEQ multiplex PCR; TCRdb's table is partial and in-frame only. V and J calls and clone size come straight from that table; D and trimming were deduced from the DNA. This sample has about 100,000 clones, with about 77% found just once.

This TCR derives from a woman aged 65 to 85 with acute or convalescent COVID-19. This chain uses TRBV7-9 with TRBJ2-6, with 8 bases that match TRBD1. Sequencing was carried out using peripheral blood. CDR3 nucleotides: TGTGCCAGCAGCCCCCGAAGAGGACAGGGATACGGTGGGGCCAACGTCCTGACTTTC. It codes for CASSPRRGQGYGGANVLTF.